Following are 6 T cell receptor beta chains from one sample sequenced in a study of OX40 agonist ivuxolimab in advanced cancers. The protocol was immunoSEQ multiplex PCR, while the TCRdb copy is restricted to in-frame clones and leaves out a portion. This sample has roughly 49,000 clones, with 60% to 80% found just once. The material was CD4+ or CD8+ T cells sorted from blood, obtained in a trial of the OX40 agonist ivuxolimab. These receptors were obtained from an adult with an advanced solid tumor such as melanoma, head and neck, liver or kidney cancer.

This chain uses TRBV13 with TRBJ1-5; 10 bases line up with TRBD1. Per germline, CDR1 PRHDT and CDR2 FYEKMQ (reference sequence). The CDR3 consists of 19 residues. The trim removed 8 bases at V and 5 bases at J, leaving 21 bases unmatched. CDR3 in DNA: TGTGCCAGCGTGCAGGAGACAGGGGGCAGTCAAGGGGAATATCAGCCCCAGCATTTT. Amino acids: CASVQETGGSQGEYQPQHF.

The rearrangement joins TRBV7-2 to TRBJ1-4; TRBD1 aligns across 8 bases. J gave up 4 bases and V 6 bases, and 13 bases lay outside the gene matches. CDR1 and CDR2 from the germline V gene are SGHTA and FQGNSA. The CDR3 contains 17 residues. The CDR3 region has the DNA TGTGCCAGCAGGCGTATAAGAGGGGGACAGGTTAATGAAAAACTGTTTTTT. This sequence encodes CASRRIRGGQVNEKLFF.

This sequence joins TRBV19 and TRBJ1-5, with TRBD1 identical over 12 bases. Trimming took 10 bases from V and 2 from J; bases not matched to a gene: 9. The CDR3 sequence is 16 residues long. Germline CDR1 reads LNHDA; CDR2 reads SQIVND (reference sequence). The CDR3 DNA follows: TGTGCCACAAGCGCCGGGACAGGGGGCCGCAATCAGCCCCAGCATTTT. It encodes CATSAGTGGRNQPQHF.

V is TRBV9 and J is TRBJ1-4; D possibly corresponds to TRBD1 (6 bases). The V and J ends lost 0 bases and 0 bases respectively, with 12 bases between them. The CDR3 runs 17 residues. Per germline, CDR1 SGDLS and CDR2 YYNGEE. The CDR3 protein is CASSVEGGLATNEKLFF. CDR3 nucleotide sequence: TGTGCCAGCAGCGTAGAGGGGGGGCTAGCAACTAATGAAAAACTGTTTTTT.

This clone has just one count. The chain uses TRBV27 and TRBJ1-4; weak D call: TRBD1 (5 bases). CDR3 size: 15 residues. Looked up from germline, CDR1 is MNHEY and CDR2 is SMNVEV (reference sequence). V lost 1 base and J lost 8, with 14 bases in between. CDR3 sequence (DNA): TGTGCCAGCAGTTTATGGCAGGGCGTAGGGGAAAAACTGTTTTTT. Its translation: CASSLWQGVGEKLFF.

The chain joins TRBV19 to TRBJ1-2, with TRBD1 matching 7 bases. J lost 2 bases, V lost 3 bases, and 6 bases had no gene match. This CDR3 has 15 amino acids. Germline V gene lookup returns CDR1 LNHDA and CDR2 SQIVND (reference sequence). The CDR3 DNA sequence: TGTGCCAGTAGTATCATGGGCAGGGGGAACTATGGCTACACCTTC. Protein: CASSIMGRGNYGYTF.